The 15 T cell receptor beta chains reported below all come from one sample, sequenced in a study of tumor-infiltrating lymphocytes in primary liver carcinoma. Unsorted bulk tissue, roughly 20-32 mg of it, served as the source for co-extraction of RNA and DNA. The authors made TCR beta cDNA from approximately 500 ng total RNA with a constant-region primer. For TCR beta, libraries were produced by three nested multiplex PCR rounds using slightly modified ARM-PCR. PCR rounds one and two used TRBV1-TRBV30 forward primers with a C-beta reverse primer for 10 cycles each. Each CDR3 protein gets one entry after TCRdb re-called the multiplex PCR reads with MiXCR. The table has 95,000 to 150,000 distinct CDR3 sequences, roughly three fifths seen once; the top ten hold around 8.2%. The sequencing sample was made of liver tumor tissue from sampling region 3. Subset defined: tumor region T3, left-lateral pole. These receptors were collected from a woman in her sixties with primary liver carcinoma and hepatitis B virus infection.

About this clonotype: No conserved phenylalanine or tryptophan is present at the end of the CDR3, so a read error is the likely explanation. The gene calls are TRBV24-1 and TRBJ2-5, with 9 bases lining up with TRBD1. J lost 2 bases, V lost 3 bases, and 0 bases had no gene match. CDR3 length equals 14 residues. Germline CDR1 and CDR2: KGHDR and SFDVKD. The CDR3 loop is CATSDGQGQETQYL. The CDR3 DNA reads TGTGCCACCAGTGATGGACAGGGGCAAGAGACCCAGTACTTA.

This clonotype came up many times. The gene calls are TRBV12-3 or TRBV12-4 and TRBJ1-1; D perhaps matches TRBD1 (5 bases). The CDR3 has 12 residues. V gave up 6 bases and J gave up 11 bases, with 16 bases separating them. Written as DNA, the CDR3 is TGTGCCAGCAGGCGGGGGACGGGCGTGGCTTTCTTT. Translating gives CASRRGTGVAFF.

Concerning this clonotype itself: A much more abundant neighbour one base away suggests this may be a read error. As DNA, the CDR3 is TGTGCCAGCAGCCAACAATGGGGGAGAACAGATACGCAGTATTTT. It specifies CASSQQWGRTDTQYF. The rearrangement links TRBV14 to TRBJ2-3; D might be TRBD1 or TRBD2, each matching 5 bases. The length of the CDR3 is 15 residues. From germline, CDR1 is SGHDN and CDR2 FVKESK. V lost 2 bases and J 3 bases, leaving 12 bases between the germline ends.

A word on this clonotype: A read error may produce the germline difference seen at one junction end. The V and J genes are TRBV6-5 and TRBJ2-7, with D unresolved. The germline gives CDR1 MNHEY, CDR2 SVGAGI. This CDR3 comprises 16 residues. The CDR3 nucleotides are TGTGCCAGCAGTTACTCGACGGAGATAGGCTCCTACGAGCAATACTTC. Residues: CASSYSTEIGSYEQYF.

There are many counts of this clonotype. The chain uses TRBV12-5 and TRBJ1-2; the D is unclear. This CDR3 region has 15 residues. Germline CDR1 LGHNT, CDR2 FRNRAP. Trimming stripped 0 bases from V and 4 bases from J, with 12 bases between. The DNA of the CDR3 is TGTGCTAGTGGTTTGGTACGGGAGGGAAGCTATGGCTACACCTTC. Translation: CASGLVREGSYGYTF.

This clonotype was picked up many times. This rearrangement joins TRBV6-1 to TRBJ2-3; D remains unclear. The germline gives CDR1 MNHNS, CDR2 SASEGT. Trimming took off 6 bases at V and 0 bases at J, with 10 bases between the two ends. This CDR3 comprises 14 residues. The CDR3 protein is CASRSESSTDTQYF. The CDR3 DNA is TGTGCCAGCAGGAGCGAAAGTAGCACAGATACGCAGTATTTT.

This chain connects TRBV7-9 to TRBJ1-2; a possible D gene is TRBD1 (5 bases). The CDR3 has 13 amino acids. Germline V lookup: CDR1 SEHNR, CDR2 FQNEAQ (reference sequence). The ends were cut back, 3 bases at V and 5 bases at J, with 10 bases in the middle. The CDR3 loop reads CASSFRDGYGYTF. In nucleotides, the CDR3 is TGTGCCAGCAGCTTCCGGGACGGGTATGGCTACACCTTC. The full variable domain, completed using reference TRBV7-9 and TRBJ1-2, is DTGVSQNPRHKITKRGQNVTFRCDPISEHNRLYWYRQTLGQGPEFLTYFQNEAQLEKSRLLSDRFSAERPKGSFSTLEIQRTEQGDSAMYLCASSFRDGYGYTFGSGTRLTVV.

In regard to this clonotype: A much larger clone lies a single base off, so this may be a read error. The rearrangement links TRBV12-3 or TRBV12-4 to TRBJ2-1; D uncertain. The CDR3 runs to 14 residues. CDR3 protein: CASSFGSTYNEQSF. CDR3 coding DNA: TGTGCCAGCAGTTTCGGATCAACCTACAATGAGCAGTCCTTC.

This clonotype was found once. One end of the junction fails to match germline, which may point to a read error. V gene TRBV28 combines with J gene TRBJ2-7; D gene unclear. Germline V gene data show CDR1 as MDHEN and CDR2 as SYDVKM. The CDR3 contains 14 residues. DNA for the CDR3: TGTGCCAGCAGTTTAATTAAGAGTTCCCACGAGCGGTACTTC. Residues: CASSLIKSSHERYF.

A few counts support this clonotype. In nucleotides, the CDR3 is TGCGCCAGCAGCTATAGCGGGAGGGCCTTCTACGAGCAGTACTTC. Translating gives CASSYSGRAFYEQYF. The rearrangement uses TRBV5-1 and TRBJ2-7; 11 nucleotides line up with TRBD2. This CDR3 spans 15 amino acids. Germline V gene lookup returns CDR1 SGHRS and CDR2 YFSETQ. Trimming removed 3 bases from V and 3 bases from J; junction bases left unmatched: 5.

This clonotype was observed a single time. This could be a read error, since a much larger clone is one nucleotide away. The gene calls are TRBV5-5 and TRBJ1-2, with D unresolved. The germline CDR1 and CDR2 sequences are SGHKS and YYEKEE (reference sequence). The CDR3 runs 15 residues. V lost 0 bases and J 3 bases, leaving 12 bases between the germline ends. CDR3 nucleotides: TGTGCCAGCAGCTTGGTGTCCGGCAGCTACTATGGCTACACCTTC. As protein: CASSLVSGSYYGYTF.

With respect to this clonotype: A much larger clone is a single base away; this may be a read error. The chain recombines TRBV10-1 with TRBJ1-5; D remains ambiguous. Germline assignment: CDR1 WNHNN and CDR2 SYGVQD (reference sequence). The CDR3 runs 13 residues. Trimming pared 4 bases from V and 4 bases from J, leaving 8 bases between. CDR3 amino acids: CASSAQRNQPQHF. The CDR3 DNA follows: TGCGCCAGCAGTGCACAGAGAAATCAGCCCCAGCATTTT.

The rearrangement links TRBV5-1 to TRBJ2-1; 7 bases map to TRBD1. The junction had 6 bases not matched to a gene; V was cut back by 5 bases and J by 4 bases. CDR1 and CDR2 (germline): SGHRS, YFSETQ. The CDR3 totals 14 residues. The CDR3 is CASSWGQIYNEQFF. CDR3 coding DNA: TGCGCCAGCAGTTGGGGACAGATATACAATGAGCAGTTCTTC.

This clonotype was picked up many times. The gene calls are TRBV5-4 and TRBJ2-3; 10 bases line up with TRBD1. The CDR3 loop spans 14 amino acids. The V gene end was trimmed by 4 bases and the J gene end by 2 bases; junction bases not matched to a gene: 1. Germline CDR1 is SGHNT and CDR2 is YYREEE (reference sequence). CDR3 loop: CASSRQGATDTQYF. The CDR3 DNA reads as TGTGCCAGCAGCAGACAGGGGGCCACAGATACGCAGTATTTT.

This clonotype was found a few times. A much larger clone differs by one base, so this may be a read error. The chain recombines TRBV29-1 with TRBJ1-1; D ambiguous. Germline V gene lookup returns CDR1 SQVTM and CDR2 ANQGSEA. The V end was cut by 6 bases, the J end by 0 bases, with 8 bases between. CDR3 size: 12 residues. The CDR3 bases are TGCAGCGTCAGAGACCTGAACACTGAAGCTTTCTTT. As protein: CSVRDLNTEAFF.